The rows below give T cell receptor beta chains drawn from one sample of a study of glioma-infiltrating T cells after dendritic cell vaccination. Method: immunoSEQ multiplex PCR; TCRdb's copy keeps in-frame clones and lacks some. This sample has about 38,000 clones; approximately 84% occur once, and the top ten carry over 6.5%. The source was blood, collected before dendritic cell vaccination. Receptors originate from a human donor with glioblastoma. The CDR3 runs from the conserved cysteine through the conserved F or W. The D gene is left open where the match is weak. Rows give clone size only sometimes, using once, few, many, or a class for an expanded clone.

j_call	d_call	v_call	clone_size	cdr3_nt	cdr3_aa
TRBJ1-6	-	TRBV5-4	-	TGTGCCAGCAGCACCGAGATTCATTATAATTCCCCCCTCCACTTT	CASSTEIHYNSPLHF
TRBJ2-5	-	TRBV7-7	-	TGTGCTAGCAGCGACTCCCAGGGTGACGGGGAGACCCAGTACTTC	CASSDSQGDGETQYF
TRBJ2-3	TRBD2	TRBV18	-	TGTGCCAGCTCACCAGTAGGGGAGCGGGGGTTTGGAGATACGCAGTATTTT	CASSPVGERGFGDTQYF
TRBJ1-5	-	TRBV9	-	TGTGCCAGCAGCGTTGGAGGTCTAAGAGGGCAGCCCCAGCATTTT	CASSVGGLRGQPQHF
TRBJ2-7	TRBD1	TRBV4-1	-	TGCGCCAGCAGCCAAGCCGGGACAGGGGGCCCCGAGCAGTACTTC	CASSQAGTGGPEQYF
TRBJ2-7	TRBD1	TRBV18	-	TGTGCCAGCGCCCGACAGGGGAATTATTACGAGCAGTACTTC	CASARQGNYYEQYF
TRBJ1-4	TRBD1	TRBV5-8	-	TGTGCCAGCAGCTTGGTGGACAGGGACTATGTGGGTGAAAAACTGTTTTTT	CASSLVDRDYVGEKLFF
TRBJ1-5	-	TRBV5-5	-	TGTGCCAGCAGCTTGTCGGTGAATCAGCCCCAGCATTTT	CASSLSVNQPQHF
TRBJ2-5	TRBD1	TRBV19	-	TGTGCCAGTAGTCCTAGACGGGCAGGGGGTGGAGAGACCCAGTACTTC	CASSPRRAGGGETQYF
TRBJ2-5	TRBD2	TRBV6-4	-	TGTGCCAGCAGTGGTAGCGGGGGAGAGACCCAGTACTTC	CASSGSGGETQYF
TRBJ2-3	-	TRBV6-4	few	TGTGCCAGCAGTGTGGCAGGGGGGACAGATACGCAGTATTTT	CASSVAGGTDTQYF
TRBJ2-3	TRBD2	TRBV7-6	-	TGTGCCAGCAGTTCACTAGCGGGGGATGATACGCAGTATTTT	CASSSLAGDDTQYF
TRBJ2-3	-	TRBV7-8	once	TGTGCCAGCAGTTTCGTCACAGATACGCAGTATTTT	CASSFVTDTQYF
TRBJ2-3	TRBD2	TRBV27	-	TGTGCCAGCAGTTACCTGGCGGGGGGGACTAGCACAGATACGCAGTATTTT	CASSYLAGGTSTDTQYF
TRBJ1-1	-	TRBV21-1	-	TGTGCCAGCAGCATCATAACAACGTCGGGTATGAACACTGAAGCTTTCTTT	CASSIITTSGMNTEAFF
TRBJ2-7	TRBD2	TRBV5-6	-	TGTGCCAGCAGCTTTTCCCCTACTAGCGGGGGGTACGAGCAGTACTTC	CASSFSPTSGGYEQYF
TRBJ2-2	-	TRBV27	-	TGTGCCAGCGGTTCTTACACCGGGGAGCTGTTTTTT	CASGSYTGELFF
TRBJ2-7	TRBD2	TRBV30	-	TGTGCCTGGAGCAGAGAGCGGGGCCCCTCCTACGAGCAGTACTTC	CAWSRERGPSYEQYF
TRBJ2-4	-	TRBV6-6	-	TGTGCCAGCAGTATACGTGGAGGTCTAGCCAAAAACATTCAGTACTTC	CASSIRGGLAKNIQYF
TRBJ2-7	-	TRBV7-8	-	TGTGCCAGCAGCTTAGGGACAAGCCCCGTCTACGAGCAGTACTTC	CASSLGTSPVYEQYF
TRBJ1-1	-	TRBV18	-	TGTGCCAGCTCACCTACGTCCAGGGCCATGAACACTGAAGCTTTCTTT	CASSPTSRAMNTEAFF
TRBJ2-5	-	TRBV7-2	-	TGTGCCAGCAGCCCGCCTAGTGAGACCCAGTACTTC	CASSPPSETQYF
TRBJ1-1	-	TRBV28	-	TGTGCCAGCAGTATCAAAACCCACCCAGTCACTGAAGCTTTCTTT	CASSIKTHPVTEAFF
TRBJ1-3	-	TRBV2	-	TGTGCCAGCAGGGCACAGAGCTCTGGAAACACCATATATTTT	CASRAQSSGNTIYF
TRBJ1-2	TRBD1	TRBV4-1	-	TGCGCCAGCAGCCAAGTCGAGACAGGGAACGGCTACACCTTC	CASSQVETGNGYTF
TRBJ2-7	TRBD1	TRBV5-1	few	TGCGCCAGCAGCCTGGACAGGGTTACCTACGAGCAGTACTTC	CASSLDRVTYEQYF
TRBJ2-1	-	TRBV30	-	TGTGCCTGGAGTGGTCGATCGGGGAGTGAGCAGTTCTTC	CAWSGRSGSEQFF
TRBJ2-1	-	TRBV14	-	TGTGCCAGCAGCCAAGATGTCAGGGTCAATGAGCAGTTCTTC	CASSQDVRVNEQFF
TRBJ1-1	-	TRBV6-5	-	TGTGCCAGCAGGCTCAAATTTACACTGAACACTGAAGCTTTCTTT	CASRLKFTLNTEAFF
TRBJ1-5	TRBD1	TRBV28	few	TGTGCCAGCATTCGACAGGGAGGAAGTGGTCAGCCCCAGCATTTT	CASIRQGGSGQPQHF
TRBJ1-1	-	TRBV7-9	once	TGTGCCAGCAGCTTAACGGAGACGGATGAAGCTTTCTTT	CASSLTETDEAFF
TRBJ1-2	TRBD1	TRBV5-6	-	TGTGCCAGCAGCCCGGGACAGCCCTTCTATGGCTACACCTTC	CASSPGQPFYGYTF
TRBJ1-3	-	TRBV30	-	TGTGCCCGCATGGACCCACAGGGTGCCTCTGGAAACACCATATATTTT	CARMDPQGASGNTIYF
TRBJ1-4	TRBD1	TRBV11-2	-	TGTGCCAGCAGGGGACAGGGGGCCGGTGAAAAACTGTTTTTT	CASRGQGAGEKLFF
TRBJ2-2	TRBD2	TRBV14	-	TGTGCCAGCAGCCAGAGGACTAGCTGGGGCGGGGAGCTGTTTTTT	CASSQRTSWGGELFF
TRBJ2-4	TRBD2	TRBV29-1	-	TGCAGCGCCAGGACTAGCGGGTTAGCCAAAAACATTCAGTACTTC	CSARTSGLAKNIQYF
TRBJ2-7	-	TRBV5-4	-	TGTGCCAGCAGCTCGAGCTCCTACGAGCAGTACTTC	CASSSSSYEQYF
TRBJ2-2	-	TRBV11-2	-	TGTGCCAGCAGCTTTTTCGTCGGGGAGCTGTTTTTT	CASSFFVGELFF
TRBJ2-7	-	TRBV2	-	TGTGCCAGCACGGACAGAGCCTACGAGCAGTACTTC	CASTDRAYEQYF
TRBJ1-2	-	TRBV9	-	TGTGCCAGCAGCGGAGGGGGTGGCTACACCTTC	CASSGGGGYTF
TRBJ2-2	TRBD2	TRBV28	-	TGTGCCAGCAGTTTTGCGGGGGTTGGCACCGGGGAGCTGTTTTTT	CASSFAGVGTGELFF
TRBJ2-1	TRBD2	TRBV19	few	TGTGCCAGTAGTCCGGATTTGCGGGGGAGGAATGAGCAGTTCTTC	CASSPDLRGRNEQFF
TRBJ2-1	TRBD2	TRBV7-3	-	TGTGCCAGCAGCTTATCGTTGAGCGGGGGTCACAATGAGCAGTTCTTC	CASSLSLSGGHNEQFF
TRBJ2-2	TRBD1	TRBV27	-	TGTGCCAGCAGTCTCACCGGGACAGGGGGGGCGAACACCGGGGAGCTGTTTTTT	CASSLTGTGGANTGELFF
TRBJ2-7	-	TRBV7-9	-	TGTGCCAGCAGCAGCGGGACAGGTCCGACGTGGGAGCAGTACTTC	CASSSGTGPTWEQYF
TRBJ1-4	-	TRBV4-2	-	TGTGCCAGCAGCCTATCGTTAGACAGTTTGGGTGAAAAACTGTTTTTT	CASSLSLDSLGEKLFF
TRBJ2-7	TRBD2	TRBV9	-	TGTGCCAGCAGCGTAGAACTAGCGGGTGAGCAGTACTTC	CASSVELAGEQYF
TRBJ2-5	TRBD1	TRBV11-3	-	TGTGCCAGCAGCTTAATGGGGACAGACCAAGAAACCCAGTACTTC	CASSLMGTDQETQYF
TRBJ2-5	TRBD1	TRBV11-3	-	TGTGCCAGCAGCCAAGTAGGGGGCGAGGAGACCCAGTACTTC	CASSQVGGEETQYF
TRBJ2-7	-	TRBV19	-	TGTGCCAGTAGTATAGTGGAGGCAGCTTCCGAGCAGTACTTC	CASSIVEAASEQYF
TRBJ2-1	-	TRBV21-1	-	TGTGCCAGCAGCCGAGGACTAGCGGGGGTCAATGAGCAGTTCTTC	CASSRGLAGVNEQFF
TRBJ2-5	-	TRBV21-1	-	TGTGCCAGCAGCAAAGTGGAGGTTTGGGAGACCCAGTACTTC	CASSKVEVWETQYF
TRBJ1-1	TRBD1	TRBV6-5	-	TGTGCCAGCAGTCGGGACAGGGGGAGTACTGAAGCTTTCTTT	CASSRDRGSTEAFF
TRBJ2-3	TRBD2	TRBV7-8	-	TGTGCCAGCAGCAGTAAGCGGGGGGGTAGCACAGATACGCAGTATTTT	CASSSKRGGSTDTQYF
TRBJ1-3	-	TRBV9	-	TGTGCCAGCAGCGTAGGGCAGGCCTCTGGAAACACCATATATTTT	CASSVGQASGNTIYF
TRBJ1-2	TRBD1	TRBV14	once	TGTGCCAGCAGGGGGACAGGGCCGACTTATGGCTACACCTTC	CASRGTGPTYGYTF
TRBJ1-2	-	TRBV10-3	-	TGTGCCATCAGGCCCCTGGTGGCTCACTATGGCTACACCTTC	CAIRPLVAHYGYTF
TRBJ1-1	-	TRBV11-3	-	TGTGCCAGCAGCCCAGAGACAGGCCACACTGAAGCTTTCTTT	CASSPETGHTEAFF
TRBJ1-2	-	TRBV21-1	-	TGTGCCAGCAGCAAAGCTTTCAGCTATGGCTACACCTTC	CASSKAFSYGYTF
TRBJ2-7	-	TRBV21-1	-	TGTGCCAGCAGCAATGACAGAGGCGACGGGGAGCAGTACTTC	CASSNDRGDGEQYF